This record covers a single T cell receptor beta chain. The data were taken from a study of regulatory T cells in long-lasting Graves disease. Documented time point: newly diagnosed GD, antithyroid drugs for less than 3 months. The TCR library was made from RNA extracted from PBMCs. The CDR3 runs to 18 residues. Germline V lookup: CDR1 MNHEY, CDR2 SVGEGT. Trimming shortened V by 0 bases and J by 1 base, and 16 bases separated the two germline ends. Arm-PCR of CDR3 regions and iRepertoire HTBI primers were used to build TCR beta libraries. TCRdb used MiXCR to reprocess the multiplex PCR reads, holding one entry per CDR3 protein. The profile shows 400,000 to 500,000 distinct CDR3 sequences, about 15% of them singletons. The data also belong to a second study, concerning T cells in Graves' hyperthyroidism and ophthalmopathy. That report adds: Over 18 months, lack of ophthalmopathy progression marked Graves' hyperthyroidism as stable.

The source was peripheral blood mononuclear cells (PBMCs), collected at new diagnosis, from a patient treated with antithyroid drugs. The chain carries TRBV6-2 or TRBV6-3 and TRBJ1-5, with D perhaps matching TRBD1 (6 bases). The sequence was obtained from a woman aged 30 to 39 with Graves disease. The CDR3 loop reads CASSYSGTRIKSNQPQHF. CDR3 sequence (DNA): TGTGCCAGCAGTTACTCTGGGACACGAATTAAGAGCAATCAGCCCCAGCATTTT.